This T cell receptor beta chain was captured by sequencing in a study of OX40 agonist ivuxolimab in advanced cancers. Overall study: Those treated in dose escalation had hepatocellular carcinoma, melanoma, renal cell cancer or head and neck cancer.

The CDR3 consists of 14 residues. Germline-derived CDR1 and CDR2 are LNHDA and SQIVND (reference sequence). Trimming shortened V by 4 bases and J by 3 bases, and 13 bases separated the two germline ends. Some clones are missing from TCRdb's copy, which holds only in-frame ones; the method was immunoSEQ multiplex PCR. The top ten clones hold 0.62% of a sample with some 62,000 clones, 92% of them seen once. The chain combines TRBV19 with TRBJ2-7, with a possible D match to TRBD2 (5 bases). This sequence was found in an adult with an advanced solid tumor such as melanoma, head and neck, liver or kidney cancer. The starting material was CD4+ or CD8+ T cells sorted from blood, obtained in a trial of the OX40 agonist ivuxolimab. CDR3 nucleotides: TGTGCCAGTAGTACCCGGGTGGGAGTCTACGAGCAGTACTTC. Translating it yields CASSTRVGVYEQYF.